The following is a T cell receptor beta chain sequence with its context. Amplification from RNA transcripts yielded the TCR beta CDR3 regions. An initial RT-PCR round employing HTBI primers preceded a second-round multiplex PCR. A single record per CDR3 protein comes from TCRdb applying MiXCR to the multiplex PCR reads. The data hold approximately 460,000 distinct CDR3 sequences, with approximately 15% observed a single time. This sample is part of a study of Graves' ophthalmopathy and Graves' hyperthyroidism. About the study: No treatment had been given when peripheral blood was collected at initial diagnosis.

This sequence was found in a woman in her 30s with Graves' ophthalmopathy. Sequences were obtained from blood.

CDR3 region: CASSLGREVVYGYTF. The CDR3 nucleotides are TGTGCCAGCAGTTTAGGGAGGGAAGTGGTCTATGGCTACACCTTC. This chain joins TRBV28 and TRBJ1-2; D is unresolved. V was shortened by 2 bases and J by 4 bases, with 14 bases between the two germline ends. The CDR3 runs 15 residues. The germline V gene encodes CDR1 MDHEN and CDR2 SYDVKM.